This TCR beta chain was captured by sequencing in a study of OX40 agonist ivuxolimab in advanced cancers. Study in general: Patients received ivuxolimab, an agonistic anti-OX40 (CD134) antibody. A mean age of approximately 58 years, range about 20 to 85, was recorded, and around 85% were male.

This CDR3 region has 14 residues. From germline, CDR1 is MGHRA and CDR2 YSYEKL. The V end lost 4 bases, the J end lost 7 bases, and 13 bases lay between the germline ends. Study-wide results and caveats: Some nonresponders likewise displayed low normalized T-cell clonal expansion. Average numbers of expanded clones were greater in CD8+ T cells than in CD4+.

Libraries were prepared by immunoSEQ multiplex PCR; TCRdb keeps only in-frame clonotypes and omits some of them. Here the sample spans over 13,000 clones, roughly 77% being singletons. In regard to this clone: Its antigen is unidentified.

The receptor comes from an adult with an advanced solid tumor such as melanoma, head and neck, liver or kidney cancer. Material: CD4+ or CD8+ T cells sorted from blood, obtained in a trial of the OX40 agonist ivuxolimab. V gene TRBV4-1 combines with J gene TRBJ2-2, with D perhaps TRBD1 (5 bases). CDR3 residues: CASSPGVGVGELFF. Written as DNA, the CDR3 is TGCGCCAGCAGCCCCGGCGTAGGGGTCGGGGAGCTGTTTTTT.